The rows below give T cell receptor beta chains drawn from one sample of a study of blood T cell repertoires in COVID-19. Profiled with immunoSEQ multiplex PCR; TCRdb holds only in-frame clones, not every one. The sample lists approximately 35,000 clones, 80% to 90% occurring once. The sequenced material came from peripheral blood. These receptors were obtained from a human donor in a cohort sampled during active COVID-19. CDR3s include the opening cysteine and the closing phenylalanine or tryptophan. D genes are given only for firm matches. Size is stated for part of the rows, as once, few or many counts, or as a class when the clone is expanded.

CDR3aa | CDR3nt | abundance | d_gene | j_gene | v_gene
CASSTGQGAEKLFF | TGTGCCAGCTCCACCGGGCAGGGGGCGGAAAAACTGTTTTTT | NA | TRBD1 | TRBJ1-4 | TRBV18
CASSFRDRGTGELFF | TGCGCCAGCAGCTTTCGGGACAGGGGCACCGGGGAGCTGTTTTTT | few | TRBD1 | TRBJ2-2 | TRBV5-1
CASSEALWTARRVGNIQYF | TGTGCCAGCAGTGAAGCGCTCTGGACTGCCCGTCGAGTTGGAAACATTCAGTACTTC | once | NA | TRBJ2-4 | TRBV6-1
CASSQGPSAGTYNEQFF | TGTGCCAGCAGCCAGGGGCCTTCAGCGGGGACCTACAATGAGCAGTTCTTC | NA | NA | TRBJ2-1 | TRBV7-6
CASSLTSGGLSSYNEQFF | TGTGCCAGCAGCTTAACTAGCGGGGGCCTAAGCTCCTACAATGAGCAGTTCTTC | NA | TRBD2 | TRBJ2-1 | TRBV7-6
CASSLNPGQGYEQYF | TGTGCCAGCAGTTTAAATCCGGGACAGGGGTACGAGCAGTACTTC | NA | TRBD1 | TRBJ2-7 | TRBV27
CASSRSGGQADTQYF | TGTGCCAGCAGCCGTAGCGGGGGCCAGGCAGATACGCAGTATTTT | NA | TRBD2 | TRBJ2-3 | TRBV11-3
CASRGVLTGELFF | TGTGCCAGCAGAGGGGTTCTGACCGGGGAGCTGTTTTTT | NA | NA | TRBJ2-2 | TRBV6-5
CASSFGLGAELFF | TGTGCCAGCAGTTTCGGACTGGGGGCCGAGCTGTTTTTT | NA | NA | TRBJ2-2 | TRBV12-3/TRBV12-4
CASSSGLVYNEQFF | TGTGCCAGCAGTTCGGGACTAGTCTACAATGAGCAGTTCTTC | once | TRBD2 | TRBJ2-1 | TRBV6-2/TRBV6-3
CASSLGQGRHEQYF | TGTGCCAGCAGCTTGGGACAGGGTAGGCACGAGCAGTACTTC | NA | TRBD1 | TRBJ2-7 | TRBV5-8
CASSQYNEQFF | TGTGCCAGCAGCCAGTACAATGAGCAGTTCTTC | few | NA | TRBJ2-1 | TRBV27
CASSQGSGTYNEQFF | TGCGCCAGCAGCCAAGGGTCAGGAACCTACAATGAGCAGTTCTTC | once | NA | TRBJ2-1 | TRBV4-3
CASTSLAVPGELFF | TGTGCCAGCACTTCCCTAGCGGTCCCCGGGGAGCTGTTTTTT | NA | TRBD2 | TRBJ2-2 | TRBV14
CASYTGVSNQPQHF | TGTGCCAGCTATACAGGGGTTAGCAATCAGCCCCAGCATTTT | NA | TRBD1 | TRBJ1-5 | TRBV28
CASSPRDRGVYNEQFF | TGTGCCAGTAGTCCGAGGGACAGGGGGGTCTACAATGAGCAGTTCTTC | NA | TRBD1 | TRBJ2-1 | TRBV19
CASSADRGSEETQYF | TGTGCCAGCAGTGCCGACAGGGGTTCCGAAGAGACCCAGTACTTC | NA | TRBD1 | TRBJ2-5 | TRBV2
CASSLSTGGQFF | TGTGCCAGCAGCTTAAGCACAGGGGGGCAGTTCTTC | NA | TRBD1 | TRBJ2-1 | TRBV7-6
CASSQPGVDTQYF | TGCGCCAGCAGCCAGCCAGGGGTCGATACGCAGTATTTT | NA | NA | TRBJ2-3 | TRBV4-3
CASGLGAQGSEQYF | TGTGCTAGTGGTTTGGGAGCACAGGGTTCCGAGCAGTACTTC | NA | NA | TRBJ2-7 | TRBV12-5
CAGEEWGETQYF | TGCGCCGGGGAGGAGTGGGGAGAGACCCAGTACTTC | NA | NA | TRBJ2-5 | TRBV29-1
CATSRVVTGTNEQFF | TGTGCCACCAGCAGAGTGGTGACAGGGACCAATGAGCAGTTCTTC | NA | TRBD1 | TRBJ2-1 | TRBV15
CASSPFGWQGYSPLHF | TGTGCCAGCTCACCTTTCGGGTGGCAGGGTTATTCACCCCTCCACTTT | NA | NA | TRBJ1-6 | TRBV18
CASSEGQGRYNNEQFF | TGTGCCAGCAGTGAAGGTCAGGGTAGGTACAACAATGAGCAGTTCTTC | NA | NA | TRBJ2-1 | TRBV6-1
CASSVSRSLGDTIYF | TGTGCCAGTAGTGTGTCCCGTTCTCTTGGAGACACCATATATTTT | NA | NA | TRBJ1-3 | TRBV19
CASSLGPHSGTDTQYF | TGTGCCAGCAGCTTAGGCCCCCACAGTGGCACAGATACGCAGTATTTT | NA | NA | TRBJ2-3 | TRBV7-2
CASSRDRANTEAFF | TGTGCCAGCAGCCGGGACAGAGCTAACACTGAAGCTTTCTTT | NA | TRBD1 | TRBJ1-1 | TRBV9
CASSATGTENSPLHF | TGTGCCAGCAGTGCAACCGGGACAGAGAATTCACCCCTCCACTTT | NA | TRBD1 | TRBJ1-6 | TRBV9
CASSLEASGRNLPYEQYF | TGTGCCAGCAGCTTAGAGGCTAGCGGGAGGAACCTCCCCTACGAGCAGTACTTC | few | TRBD2 | TRBJ2-7 | TRBV7-6
CASSLPDRAGQPQHF | TGTGCCAGCAGTTTGCCTGACAGGGCGGGTCAGCCCCAGCATTTT | few | TRBD1 | TRBJ1-5 | TRBV27
CASSLASSHNEQFF | TGCGCCAGCAGCTTGGCATCTAGCCACAATGAGCAGTTCTTC | NA | NA | TRBJ2-1 | TRBV5-1
CASSPGTSGRGTGELFF | TGTGCCAGCAGTCCCGGGACTAGCGGTCGGGGGACCGGGGAGCTGTTTTTT | NA | TRBD2 | TRBJ2-2 | TRBV6-6
CASSLRRDGDEQFF | TGTGCCAGCAGCTTAAGACGGGATGGGGATGAGCAGTTCTTC | NA | NA | TRBJ2-1 | TRBV11-3
CASSDGHTDTQYF | TGTGCCAGCAGTGATGGACACACAGATACGCAGTATTTT | NA | NA | TRBJ2-3 | TRBV2
CASSTAYRESPLHF | TGTGCCAGTAGTACAGCCTACAGGGAATCACCCCTCCACTTT | few | NA | TRBJ1-6 | TRBV19